The 14 T cell receptor beta chains below were found in one sample sequenced in a study of CD8 T cells in ankylosing spondylitis. TCRdb re-called the 5' RACE reads with MiXCR, one entry per CDR3 protein. The table includes fewer than 500,000 distinct CDR3 sequences, approximately 26% detected once. Study findings and constraints: Characteristic of ankylosing spondylitis blood, it appeared, was a TCR beta motif comprising about eight highly homologous variants.

These receptors lack a known antigen. Sequencing input: blood, either unsorted or a sorted T cell fraction (not recorded which). All receptors derive from a male donor with ankylosing spondylitis.

The chain combines TRBV20-1 with TRBJ1-2; TRBD1 matches 9 bases. CDR3 length: 15 amino acids. The germline V gene has CDR1 DFQATT and CDR2 SNEGSKA (reference sequence). The V and J ends lost 5 bases and 3 bases, in that order; junction bases with no gene match: 10. CDR3 amino acids: CSARSSGQGDYGYTF. CDR3 bases: TGCAGTGCTCGCTCATCGGGACAGGGAGACTATGGCTACACCTTC.

This chain joins TRBV12-3 or TRBV12-4 and TRBJ1-3; 10 bases are shared with TRBD1. Unmatched junction bases numbered 4, after V lost 5 bases and J lost 6 bases. This CDR3 has 14 amino acids. CDR3: CASSPGQGINTIYF. The CDR3 DNA is TGTGCCAGCAGTCCGGGACAGGGGATAAACACCATATATTTT.

V is TRBV30 and J is TRBJ2-7; 8 bases fit TRBD1. Germline CDR1 and CDR2: GTSNPN and SVGIG (reference sequence). Trimming cost V 2 bases and J 3 bases; bases outside gene matches: 3. This CDR3 has 13 residues. This CDR3 reads CAWSFRGRYEQYF. The DNA for the CDR3 is TGTGCCTGGAGTTTCAGGGGGCGCTACGAGCAGTACTTC.

This clonotype was seen more than once but under ten times. V is TRBV10-2 and J is TRBJ2-3, with TRBD2 identical over 9 bases. CDR3 size: 14 residues. The V gene's germline CDR1 is WSHSY and CDR2 SAAADI. Trimming took 5 bases from V and 4 from J; bases not matched to a gene: 4. The DNA for the CDR3 is TGCGCCAGCAGTTATAGCGGGAGCGCAGATACGCAGTATTTT. As protein: CASSYSGSADTQYF.

The rearrangement uses TRBV19 and TRBJ2-1; D call uncertain. There are 14 residues in the CDR3. Per the germline V gene, CDR1 is LNHDA and CDR2 is SQIVND (reference sequence). With 4 bases removed from V and 5 bases from J, the gap between germline ends came to 12 bases. The CDR3 DNA is TGTGCCAGTAGTACTGGTGACGGACACAATGAGCAGTTCTTC. Translation: CASSTGDGHNEQFF. Looking up the rest from reference TRBV19 and TRBJ2-1 gives the full variable domain: DGGITQSPKYLFRKEGQNVTLSCEQNLNHDAMYWYRQDPGQGLRLIYYSQIVNDFQKGDIAEGYSVSREKKESFPLTVTSAQKNPTAFYLCASSTGDGHNEQFFGPGTRLTVL.

This clonotype was counted only a few times. This sequence joins TRBV29-1 and TRBJ1-1, with D unresolved. There are 12 residues in the CDR3. The germline V gene has CDR1 SQVTM and CDR2 ANQGSEA. Trimming cost V 5 bases and J 4 bases, with 11 bases left between them. The CDR3 bases are TGCAGCGTTCGCGGGTTCAGCACTGAAGCTTTCTTT. Protein: CSVRGFSTEAFF.

The chain uses TRBV2 and TRBJ2-1, with TRBD2 as a possible D gene (5 bases). Germline V gives CDR1 SNHLY, CDR2 FYNNEI. The germline V and J ends were trimmed by 1 base and 7 bases, with 8 bases remaining between them. The CDR3 spans 13 residues. The CDR3 DNA reads TGTGCCAGCAGTGAAGAGAGAGGGAATGAGCAGTTCTTC. Translated: CASSEERGNEQFF.

The sample holds a few counts of this clonotype. The J gene is TRBJ2-7, the V gene TRBV3-1, with 10 bases lining up with TRBD2. The CDR3 length is 14 residues. Germline CDR1 is LGHDT and CDR2 is YNNKEL (reference sequence). Germline trimming cut 4 bases from V and 3 bases from J; bases unmatched to any gene: 3. The CDR3 coding sequence is TGTGCCAGCAGCCTTTGGACTAGCGGCTACGAGCAGTACTTC. It specifies CASSLWTSGYEQYF.

V usage is TRBV19 and J usage is TRBJ2-4; TRBD1 aligns across 7 bases. After removal of 4 bases from V and 6 bases from J, the junction contained 3 bases not matched to a gene. CDR1 is LNHDA, CDR2 SQIVND, per germline (reference sequence). CDR3 size: 13 residues. Here the CDR3 reads CASSTRDRNIQYF. Written as DNA, the CDR3 is TGTGCCAGTAGTACCCGGGACAGAAACATTCAGTACTTC.

The chain joins TRBV9 to TRBJ1-4; no firm D call. Germline V gene data show CDR1 as SGDLS and CDR2 as YYNGEE. V lost 0 bases, J lost 14 bases, and 14 bases lay in between. CDR3 length equals 13 residues. CDR3: CASSVGEAGVLFF. CDR3 in DNA: TGTGCCAGCAGCGTAGGGGAGGCGGGAGTTCTGTTTTTT.

This clonotype was seen a few times. The rearrangement links TRBV18 to TRBJ2-5; TRBD2 aligns across 12 bases. V lost 0 bases to trimming and J lost 5 bases; unmatched junction nucleotides: 4. CDR1 and CDR2 from the germline V gene are KGHSH and LQKENI. The length of the CDR3 is 16 residues. The CDR3 reads CASSPPTSGRLETQYF. The CDR3, as DNA: TGTGCCAGCTCACCACCTACTAGCGGGAGGTTGGAGACCCAGTACTTC. Drawing the rest from reference TRBV18 and TRBJ2-5, the complete variable domain is NAGVMQNPRHLVRRRGQEARLRCSPMKGHSHVYWYRQLPEEGLKFMVYLQKENIIDESGMPKERFSAEFPKEGPSILRIQQVVRGDSAAYFCASSPPTSGRLETQYFGPGTRLLVL.

The sample holds one count of this clonotype. The rearrangement links TRBV15 to TRBJ2-1; no reliable D call. The CDR3 runs 12 residues. Trimming cost V 4 bases and J 15 bases, with 16 bases left between them. CDR1 and CDR2 from the germline V gene are LNHNV and YYDKDF (reference sequence). The CDR3 sequence: CATSTNHRRLFF. The CDR3, as DNA: TGTGCCACCAGCACTAATCACCGAAGGCTGTTCTTC.

V gene TRBV15 combines with J gene TRBJ2-1; D is perhaps TRBD1 (6 bases). Germline CDR1 LNHNV, CDR2 YYDKDF (reference sequence). CDR3 length equals 15 residues. The ends were cut back, 0 bases at V and 6 bases at J, with 12 bases in the middle. Written as DNA, the CDR3 is TGTGCCACCAGCAGAGATTTTAACAGGGCCAATGAGCAGTTCTTC. Protein: CATSRDFNRANEQFF.

The rearrangement joins TRBV12-5 to TRBJ2-3; a possible D gene is TRBD2 (5 bases). Between the trimmed V and J ends, which lost 6 bases and 2 bases, there was a span of 12 bases. Germline lookup yields CDR1 LGHNT and CDR2 FRNRAP. The CDR3 is 14 amino acids. CDR3 coding DNA: TGTGCTAGTGGCCGGGGTAGTGACACAGATACGCAGTATTTT. This sequence encodes CASGRGSDTDTQYF.